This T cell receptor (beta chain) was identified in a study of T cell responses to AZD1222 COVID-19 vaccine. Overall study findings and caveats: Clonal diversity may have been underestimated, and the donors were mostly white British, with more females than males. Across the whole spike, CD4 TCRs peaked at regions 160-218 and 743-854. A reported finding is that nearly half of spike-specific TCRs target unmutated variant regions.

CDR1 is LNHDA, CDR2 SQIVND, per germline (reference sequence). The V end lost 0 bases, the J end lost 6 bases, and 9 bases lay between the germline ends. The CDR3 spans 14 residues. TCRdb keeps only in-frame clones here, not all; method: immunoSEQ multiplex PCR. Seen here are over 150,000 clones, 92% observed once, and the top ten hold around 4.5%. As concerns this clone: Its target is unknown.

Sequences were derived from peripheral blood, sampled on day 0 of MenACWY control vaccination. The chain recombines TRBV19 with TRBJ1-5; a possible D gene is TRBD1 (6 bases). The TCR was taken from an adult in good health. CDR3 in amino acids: CASSIEQGFQPQHF. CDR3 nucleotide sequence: TGTGCCAGTAGTATAGAGCAGGGGTTTCAGCCCCAGCATTTT.